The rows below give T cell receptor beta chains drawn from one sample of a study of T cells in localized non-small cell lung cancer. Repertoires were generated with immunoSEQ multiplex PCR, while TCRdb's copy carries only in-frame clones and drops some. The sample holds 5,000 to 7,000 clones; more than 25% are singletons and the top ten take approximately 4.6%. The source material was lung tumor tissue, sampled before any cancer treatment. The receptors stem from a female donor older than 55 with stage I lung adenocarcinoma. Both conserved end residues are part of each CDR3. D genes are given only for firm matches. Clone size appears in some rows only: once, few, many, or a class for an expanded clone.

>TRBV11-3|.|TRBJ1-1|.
TGTGCCAGCAGCTTAACAGGCGGCAGGGTGGGCACTGAAGCTTTCTTT
CASSLTGGRVGTEAFF
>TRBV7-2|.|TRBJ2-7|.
TGTGCCAGCAGCTTACTCCTCGACCCCCTCGAGCAGTACTTC
CASSLLLDPLEQYF
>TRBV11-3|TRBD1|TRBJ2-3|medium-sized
TGTGCTAGCAGCTTGGGGACAGGGTTGGATACGCAGTATTTT
CASSLGTGLDTQYF
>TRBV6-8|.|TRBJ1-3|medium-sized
TGTGCCAGCACCGACACGGGACTAAGGGCGATATTT
CASTDTGLRAIF
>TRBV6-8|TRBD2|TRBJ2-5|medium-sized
TGTGCCAGCAGTGACTTAGCGGGGAGCCAAGAGACCCAGTACTTC
CASSDLAGSQETQYF
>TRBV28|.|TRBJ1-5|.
TGTGCCAGCAGTTTTTTGGTCCCCCTCAATCAGCCCCAGCATTTT
CASSFLVPLNQPQHF
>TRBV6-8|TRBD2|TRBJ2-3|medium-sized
TGTGCCAGCAGTGACGATAGCGGGGGGGCAGATACGCAGTATTTT
CASSDDSGGADTQYF
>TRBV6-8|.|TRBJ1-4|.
TGTGCCAGCAGTTACCGGACAGATCGGGGCCTCGGGACTAATGAAAAACTGTTTTTT
CASSYRTDRGLGTNEKLFF
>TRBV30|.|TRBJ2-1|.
TGTGCCCAAAGCGCGAGGAATGAGCAGTTCTTC
CAQSARNEQFF
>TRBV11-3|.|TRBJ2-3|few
TGTGCCAGCAGCTCCTCTTACCAGCTCACAGATACGCAGTATTTT
CASSSSYQLTDTQYF
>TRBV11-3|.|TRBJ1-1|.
TGTGCCAGCAGCTCGAGGACAGCCCTAACTGGCACTGAAGCTTTCTTT
CASSSRTALTGTEAFF
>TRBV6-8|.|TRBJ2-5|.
TGTGCCAGCAGTTCTAGCCTCGTCGAGACCCAGTACTTC
CASSSSLVETQYF
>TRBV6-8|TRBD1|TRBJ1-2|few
TGTGCCAGCAGTTACTCGAGAGGGGGCGTAACGGGCGGAGGCTACACCTTC
CASSYSRGGVTGGGYTF
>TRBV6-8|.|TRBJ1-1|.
TGTGCCAGCAGTAGAGAGCGGAACACTGAAGCTTTCTTT
CASSRERNTEAFF
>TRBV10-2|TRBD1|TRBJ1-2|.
TGCGCCAGCAGTGCCCGACAGGGTATCAATAACTATGGCTACACCTTC
CASSARQGINNYGYTF
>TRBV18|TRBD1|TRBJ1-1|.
TGTGCCAGCTCACTAGGACAGGGGAGGAACACTGAAGCTTTCTTT
CASSLGQGRNTEAFF
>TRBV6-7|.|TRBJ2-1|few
TGTGCCAGCAGTTACCCTAAAACCCACAATGAGCAGTTCTTC
CASSYPKTHNEQFF
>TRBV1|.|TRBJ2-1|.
TGCGCCAGCAGTTTGGACAGGGAGGGCTACAATGAGCAGTTCTTC
CASSLDREGYNEQFF
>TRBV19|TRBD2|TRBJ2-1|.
TGTGCCAGTAGTCCGGTAGCGGGAGGGCCGCCGTTCTTC
CASSPVAGGPPFF
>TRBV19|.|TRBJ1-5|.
TGTGCCAGTAGTACCCGTGGGGGGTTTGGGCCCCAGCATTTT
CASSTRGGFGPQHF